These 22 T cell receptor beta chains share one sample of origin, sequenced in a study of blood T cell repertoires in COVID-19. Data came from immunoSEQ multiplex PCR; TCRdb stores just in-frame clones and leaves some out. This sample has over 100,000 clones, with about 89% found just once. Sequences were obtained from peripheral blood. The receptors stem from a middle-aged man with acute or convalescent COVID-19.

The sample holds one count of this clone. V and J are TRBV10-1 and TRBJ2-3; tentatively, D is TRBD2 (6 bases). The CDR3 extends over 18 amino acids. CDR1 and CDR2 (germline): WNHNN, SYGVQD (reference sequence). The V end lost 6 bases, the J end lost 2 bases, and 24 bases lay between the germline ends. This CDR3 reads CASRSDVGGAESTDTQYF. The CDR3 coding sequence is TGCGCCAGCAGATCTGACGTGGGGGGAGCCGAATCCACAGATACGCAGTATTTT.

This clone was counted a few times. The chain is built from TRBV5-1 and TRBJ1-5; a possible D gene is TRBD1 (6 bases). V lost 3 bases and J lost 1, with 14 bases in between. Germline values: CDR1 SGHRS, CDR2 YFSETQ. The CDR3 loop spans 16 amino acids. The CDR3 sequence: CASSSTGRVSNQPQHF. For the CDR3, the DNA is TGCGCCAGCAGCTCTACAGGGAGAGTGAGCAATCAGCCCCAGCATTTT. Complete variable domain (other parts from reference TRBV5-1 and TRBJ1-5): KAGVTQTPRYLIKTRGQQVTLSCSPISGHRSVSWYQQTPGQGLQFLFEYFSETQRNKGNFPGRFSGRQFSNSRSEMNVSTLELGDSALYLCASSSTGRVSNQPQHFGDGTRLSIL.

The chain links TRBV6-6 to TRBJ2-1; a weak D match, TRBD1 (6 bases). The CDR3 runs to 12 residues. The germline V gene encodes CDR1 MNHNY and CDR2 SVGAGI (reference sequence). V gave up 4 bases and J gave up 10 bases, with 11 bases separating them. As DNA, the CDR3 is TGTGCCAGCAGTTCCCTTGGGACAGAGCAGTTCTTC. This gives the protein CASSSLGTEQFF.

This chain uses TRBV6-6 with TRBJ2-7; maybe TRBD2 (6 bases). V was trimmed by 7 bases and J by 4 bases, leaving 23 bases between them. CDR1 is MNHNY, CDR2 SVGAGI, per germline (reference sequence). This CDR3 spans 16 amino acids. The CDR3 bases are TGTGCCAGCACCCCAAAGTTTGGCGGGATTCATTACGAGCAGTACTTC. Its translation is CASTPKFGGIHYEQYF.

In the case of this clone: Other DNA sequences in this specimen translate into the identical CDR3. The chain links TRBV5-1 to TRBJ2-2; D is uncertain. The germline V gene encodes CDR1 SGHRS and CDR2 YFSETQ. V was trimmed by 0 bases and J by 1 base, leaving 4 bases between them. The CDR3 totals 14 residues. CDR3 nucleotide sequence: TGCGCCAGCAGCTTGGCCGGGAACACCGGGGAGCTGTTTTTT. Translation gives CASSLAGNTGELFF.

The chain joins TRBV14 to TRBJ1-3, with D uncertain. This CDR3 spans 13 amino acids. V was cut by 1 base and J by 4 bases, with 5 bases left in between. Per the germline V gene, CDR1 is SGHDN and CDR2 is FVKESK. CDR3 nucleotides: TGTGCCAGCAGCCAAGCCGGGGGAAACACCATATATTTT. Translating it yields CASSQAGGNTIYF.

The chain has TRBV28 and TRBJ1-4; no clear D. CDR3 size: 14 residues. Germline V lookup: CDR1 MDHEN, CDR2 SYDVKM. Trimming left V 5 bases short and J 7 bases short, with 14 bases between. CDR3 sequence (DNA): TGTGCCAGCAGTCCACTCCCGAGTGGTGAAAAACTGTTTTTT. Translated: CASSPLPSGEKLFF.

The table lists this clone with a count of one. The chain has TRBV5-1 and TRBJ2-5; possible D gene TRBD1, 6 bases. Germline lookup yields CDR1 SGHRS and CDR2 YFSETQ. CDR3 length: 14 amino acids. V was clipped by 7 bases and J by 1 base, with 14 bases between them. The CDR3: CASWQGTPQETQYF. The CDR3, as DNA: TGCGCCAGCTGGCAGGGGACACCCCAAGAGACCCAGTACTTC.

This rearrangement joins TRBV10-3 to TRBJ1-1; TRBD1 is a possible D gene (5 bases). Trimming took off 7 bases at V and 1 base at J, with 10 bases between the two ends. The germline V gene has CDR1 ENHRY and CDR2 SYGVKD. The CDR3 runs 13 residues. The CDR3 spells CAINRGENTEAFF. CDR3 nucleotides: TGTGCCATCAATCGGGGGGAGAACACTGAAGCTTTCTTT.

There are a few counts of this clone. The chain employs TRBV10-3 and TRBJ1-2; D remains unclear. V lost 0 bases to trimming and J lost 4 bases, with 6 bases between them. This CDR3 spans 13 amino acids. Per the germline V gene, CDR1 is ENHRY and CDR2 is SYGVKD. Here the CDR3 reads CAISESRGYGYTF. CDR3 nucleotide sequence: TGTGCCATCAGTGAGTCGAGAGGCTATGGCTACACCTTC.

The chain is built from TRBV6-1 and TRBJ2-7; D gene unclear. V was cut by 2 bases and J by 2 bases, with 13 bases left in between. Germline V gives CDR1 MNHNS, CDR2 SASEGT. The CDR3 covers 15 residues. This chain's CDR3 is CASSEFRGTPYEQYF. CDR3 DNA: TGTGCCAGCAGTGAATTCAGAGGCACTCCCTACGAGCAGTACTTC.

The chain uses TRBV24-1 and TRBJ2-5; D may be TRBD2 (5 bases). Trimming left V 4 bases short and J 1 base short, with 12 bases between. The CDR3 is made up of 15 amino acids. CDR1 is KGHDR, CDR2 SFDVKD, per germline. The CDR3 is CATSERRGLQETQYF. CDR3 coding DNA: TGTGCCACCAGTGAGCGCAGAGGACTCCAAGAGACCCAGTACTTC.

This sequence joins TRBV5-4 and TRBJ2-7, with 10 bases identical to TRBD1. The CDR3 is 15 residues long. V lost 4 bases to trimming and J lost 4 bases; unmatched junction nucleotides: 8. Germline CDR1 is SGHNT and CDR2 is YYREEE (reference sequence). The CDR3 spells CASSLGTGVRYEQYF. The DNA of the CDR3 is TGTGCCAGCAGCCTTGGGACAGGGGTGCGGTACGAGCAGTACTTC.

The rearrangement uses TRBV5-1 and TRBJ2-2, with a weak D call TRBD1 (5 bases). This CDR3 region has 15 residues. Deletions cut 0 bases from V and 1 base from J, with 7 bases between. From germline, CDR1 is SGHRS and CDR2 YFSETQ. DNA of the CDR3: TGCGCCAGCAGCTTGGCTACAGGGAACACCGGGGAGCTGTTTTTT. Its protein is CASSLATGNTGELFF.

V usage is TRBV11-2 and J usage is TRBJ2-7; the D gene is possibly TRBD1 (6 bases). CDR1 is SGHAT and CDR2 is FQNNGV in the germline V gene. V lost 1 base and J lost 7, with 14 bases in between. The CDR3 has 14 residues. The CDR3 spells CASSLGTGRWEQYF. DNA of the CDR3: TGTGCCAGCAGCTTAGGAACAGGGCGATGGGAGCAGTACTTC. Full variable domain (remainder filled in from reference TRBV11-2 and TRBJ2-7): EAGVAQSPRYKIIEKRQSVAFWCNPISGHATLYWYQQILGQGPKLLIQFQNNGVVDDSQLPKDRFSAERLKGVDSTLKIQPAKLEDSAVYLCASSLGTGRWEQYFGPGTRLTVT.

The gene calls are TRBV5-1 and TRBJ2-1; TRBD2 agrees at 10 bases. Losses at the gene ends were 6 bases for V and 8 bases for J; bases not matched to a gene: 8. The CDR3 is 14 amino acids. The germline V gene encodes CDR1 SGHRS and CDR2 YFSETQ. The CDR3 coding sequence is TGCGCCAGCAATCCTAGCGGGAGAAAGGATGAGCAGTTCTTC. Its protein product is CASNPSGRKDEQFF.

The chain links TRBV11-3 to TRBJ2-1, with D unclear. The CDR3 covers 11 residues. The V and J ends lost 4 bases and 6 bases respectively, with 4 bases between them. The germline CDR1 and CDR2 sequences are SGHNT and YENEEA. This CDR3 reads CASSSFNEQFF. CDR3 in DNA: TGTGCCAGCAGCTCGTTCAATGAGCAGTTCTTC.

The rearrangement links TRBV11-2 to TRBJ2-1, with TRBD1 matching 8 bases. The length of the CDR3 is 15 residues. V shed 3 bases, J shed 15 bases, and the junction held 16 bases outside the gene matches. CDR1 is SGHAT, CDR2 FQNNGV, per germline. CDR3 bases: TGTGCCAGCAGCTTGACTTCAGGGGGCGGTCGATTTGTGTTCTTC. Its translation is CASSLTSGGGRFVFF.

The chain recombines TRBV5-1 with TRBJ2-7; no clear D. The CDR3 spans 13 residues. The germline V gene encodes CDR1 SGHRS and CDR2 YFSETQ. V lost 1 base, J lost 0 bases, and 5 bases lay in between. This chain's CDR3 is CASSLPNSYEQYF. The CDR3 nucleotides are TGCGCCAGCAGCTTGCCTAACTCCTACGAGCAGTACTTC. Together with reference TRBV5-1 and TRBJ2-7, the CDR3 gives the full variable domain: KAGVTQTPRYLIKTRGQQVTLSCSPISGHRSVSWYQQTPGQGLQFLFEYFSETQRNKGNFPGRFSGRQFSNSRSEMNVSTLELGDSALYLCASSLPNSYEQYFGPGTRLTVT.

V gene TRBV4-2 combines with J gene TRBJ2-1; no firm D call. CDR3 length: 11 amino acids. The germline CDR1 and CDR2 sequences are LGHNA and YNFKEQ. With 0 bases removed from V and 9 bases from J, the gap between germline ends came to 3 bases. In nucleotides, the CDR3 is TGTGCCAGCAGCCAAGATAGTGAGCAGTTCTTC. Residues: CASSQDSEQFF.

In this sample, this clone turned up once. The gene calls are TRBV27 and TRBJ1-4; 9 nucleotides agree with TRBD1. CDR1 is MNHEY and CDR2 is SMNVEV in the germline V gene (reference sequence). V shed 6 bases and J 7 bases; nucleotides not matched to a gene: 6. CDR3 size: 14 residues. The CDR3 loop is CASRTGTGREKLFF. Here the CDR3 DNA reads TGTGCCAGCAGAACCGGGACAGGGCGTGAAAAACTGTTTTTT.

V is TRBV29-1 and J is TRBJ2-1; D remains ambiguous. The CDR3 spans 12 residues. V lost 4 bases and J 0 bases, leaving 4 bases between the germline ends. Germline V gene lookup returns CDR1 SQVTM and CDR2 ANQGSEA. The CDR3 region is CSVGISYNEQFF. In DNA, the CDR3 is TGCAGCGTTGGTATCTCCTACAATGAGCAGTTCTTC.